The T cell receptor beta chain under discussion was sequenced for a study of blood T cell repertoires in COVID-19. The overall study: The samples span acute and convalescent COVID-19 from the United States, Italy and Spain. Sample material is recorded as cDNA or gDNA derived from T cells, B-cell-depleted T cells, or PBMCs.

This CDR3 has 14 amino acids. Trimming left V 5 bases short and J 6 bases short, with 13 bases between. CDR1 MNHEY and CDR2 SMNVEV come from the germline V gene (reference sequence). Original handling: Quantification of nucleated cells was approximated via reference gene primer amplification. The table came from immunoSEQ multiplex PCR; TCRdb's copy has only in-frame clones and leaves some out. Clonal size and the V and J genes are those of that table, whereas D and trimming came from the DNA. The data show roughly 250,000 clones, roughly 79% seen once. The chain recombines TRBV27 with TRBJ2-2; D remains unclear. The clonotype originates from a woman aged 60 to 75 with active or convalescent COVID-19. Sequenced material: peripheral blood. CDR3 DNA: TGTGCCAGCAGTACCGGGTCTCGGCCCGGGGAGCTGTTTTTT. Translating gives CASSTGSRPGELFF.